These 31 T cell receptor beta chains came from one sample sequenced in a study of early stage breast cancer tumors. Only in-frame clones appear in the TCRdb table, and some are missing; sequencing was by immunoSEQ multiplex PCR. This sample has fewer than 80,000 clones, with less than 90% found just once. The specimen sequenced was blood. The receptor set was obtained from a person in their 40s with breast cancer.

This chain uses TRBV2 with TRBJ1-5; D call uncertain. CDR1 and CDR2 (germline): SNHLY, FYNNEI. The CDR3 spans 14 residues. Trimming took off 7 bases at V and 1 base at J, with 11 bases between the two ends. The CDR3 here is CASKNRESNQPQHF. CDR3 coding DNA: TGTGCCAGCAAAAATAGGGAAAGCAATCAGCCCCAGCATTTT.

V and J are TRBV19 and TRBJ1-4; 8 bases are shared with TRBD1. Per the germline V gene, CDR1 is LNHDA and CDR2 is SQIVND (reference sequence). Germline trimming cut 5 bases from V and 7 bases from J; bases unmatched to any gene: 3. There are 13 residues in the CDR3. CDR3 sequence (DNA): TGTGCCAGTAGTCAGGGGGCTGGTGAAAAACTGTTTTTT. Translated: CASSQGAGEKLFF.

The V and J genes are TRBV11-2 and TRBJ2-7; D uncertain. The V end was cut by 3 bases, the J end by 1 base, with 7 bases between. The CDR3 is 13 residues long. Germline assignment: CDR1 SGHAT and CDR2 FQNNGV. The CDR3 DNA is TGTGCCAGCAGCTTCCCTCAATCCTACGAGCAGTACTTC. Amino acid sequence: CASSFPQSYEQYF.

The genes are TRBV5-4 and TRBJ2-5; 9 nucleotides match TRBD2. V gave up 5 bases and J gave up 1 base; unmatched junction bases: 9. The germline CDR1 and CDR2 sequences are SGHNT and YYREEE (reference sequence). CDR3 length: 16 residues. The CDR3 protein is CASRQRLAAVQETQYF. The CDR3 region has the DNA TGTGCCAGCAGACAAAGACTAGCGGCAGTCCAAGAGACCCAGTACTTC.

The chain uses TRBV5-5 and TRBJ2-7; the D is unclear. In germline, CDR1 is SGHKS, CDR2 YYEKEE (reference sequence). V shed 4 bases and J shed 4 bases, with 9 bases lying between them. This CDR3 is built from 12 residues. DNA of the CDR3: TGTGCCAGCAGCATACAGTCGTACGAGCAGTACTTC. Its translation is CASSIQSYEQYF.

The chain joins TRBV10-2 to TRBJ1-2; the match to TRBD1 covers 7 bases. CDR1 and CDR2 from the germline V gene are WSHSY and SAAADI. The V and J ends lost 3 bases and 3 bases, in that order; junction bases with no gene match: 4. The CDR3 extends over 14 amino acids. The CDR3 loop reads CASSEDRVDYGYTF. The CDR3 region has the DNA TGCGCCAGCAGTGAAGACAGGGTGGACTATGGCTACACCTTC.

The J gene is TRBJ2-7, the V gene TRBV29-1; no clear D gene. From germline, CDR1 is SQVTM and CDR2 ANQGSEA. The CDR3 has 11 amino acids. Trimming left V 2 bases short and J 3 bases short, with 5 bases between. The CDR3, as DNA: TGCAGCGTTGAATGGGGCTACGAGCAGTACTTC. Translated: CSVEWGYEQYF.

This clone was detected only a few times. V usage is TRBV5-4 and J usage is TRBJ1-2, with 9 bases identical to TRBD1. Trimming took 7 bases from V and 2 from J; bases not matched to a gene: 3. This CDR3 is built from 13 residues. The germline V gene encodes CDR1 SGHNT and CDR2 YYREEE (reference sequence). CDR3 sequence: CASGDRANYGYTF. The CDR3 DNA reads TGTGCCAGCGGGGACAGGGCGAACTATGGCTACACCTTC.

This sequence joins TRBV19 and TRBJ2-7, with a weak D call TRBD1 (6 bases). Germline V gene sequence: CDR1 LNHDA, CDR2 SQIVND (reference sequence). V dropped 5 bases and J dropped 4 bases, with 15 bases sitting between them. The CDR3 spans 14 residues. CDR3 amino acids: CASSSRQAPYEQYF. The CDR3 nucleotides read TGTGCCAGTAGTTCCCGACAGGCCCCATACGAGCAGTACTTC.

This clone was seen more than once but under ten times. This chain uses TRBV13 with TRBJ2-4, with 7 bases matching TRBD1. Germline values: CDR1 PRHDT, CDR2 FYEKMQ (reference sequence). CDR3 length equals 13 residues. The J segment lost 11 bases and the V segment lost 4 bases, leaving 8 bases of the junction unmatched. The CDR3 region is CASSSPDRFVQYF. The CDR3 DNA sequence: TGTGCCAGCAGCTCCCCGGACAGGTTCGTTCAGTACTTC.

This chain joins TRBV12-5 and TRBJ1-2; the D is unclear. CDR3 length: 14 amino acids. V was clipped by 7 bases and J by 1 base, with 13 bases between them. Per germline, CDR1 LGHNT and CDR2 FRNRAP. The CDR3 nucleotides read TGTGCTAGTGCCCTAACCGGGAATAACTATGGCTACACCTTC. As protein: CASALTGNNYGYTF.

The rearrangement joins TRBV27 to TRBJ2-7; the match to TRBD2 covers 8 bases. Trimming at V came to 7 bases and at J to 5 bases, leaving 7 bases not matched to a gene. Germline-derived CDR1 and CDR2 are MNHEY and SMNVEV (reference sequence). The CDR3 covers 13 residues. In DNA, the CDR3 is TGTGCCAGCACCCCCCGGACTAGCCACGAGCAGTACTTC. Amino acids: CASTPRTSHEQYF.

This chain links TRBV10-3 with TRBJ1-1; D remains ambiguous. This CDR3 contains 13 residues. CDR1 and CDR2 from the germline V gene are ENHRY and SYGVKD. V was clipped by 1 base and J by 1 base, with 4 bases between them. Here the CDR3 reads CAISEWGNTEAFF. The CDR3 coding sequence is TGTGCCATCAGTGAGTGGGGGAACACTGAAGCTTTCTTT.

The rearrangement uses TRBV7-8 and TRBJ2-3; 10 nucleotides line up with TRBD2. CDR1 SGHVS and CDR2 FQNEAQ come from the germline V gene. V was clipped by 5 bases and J by 1 base; unmatched bases: 6. The CDR3 loop spans 16 amino acids. Here the CDR3 reads CASSTKGTSGTDTQYF. The CDR3 DNA follows: TGTGCCAGCAGCACCAAAGGGACTAGCGGCACAGATACGCAGTATTTT.

The chain combines TRBV28 with TRBJ1-5; no reliable D call. Germline V gene lookup returns CDR1 MDHEN and CDR2 SYDVKM. The CDR3 contains 15 residues. V shed 5 bases and J shed 0 bases, with 11 bases lying between them. CDR3 DNA sequence: TGTGCCAGCAGTCTTTTGTCTCTTAGCAATCAGCCCCAGCATTTT. This translates into CASSLLSLSNQPQHF.

V is TRBV11-2 and J is TRBJ2-1; a possible D gene is TRBD1 (6 bases). The CDR3 covers 15 residues. Germline V lookup: CDR1 SGHAT, CDR2 FQNNGV. Trimming removed 0 bases at V and 8 bases at J, with 14 bases between. CDR3 DNA sequence: TGTGCCAGCAGCTTAGAATTTACAGGGCGGGATGAGCAGTTCTTC. Its protein is CASSLEFTGRDEQFF.

The chain recombines TRBV4-2 with TRBJ2-7; TRBD2 agrees at 8 bases. The CDR3 loop spans 16 amino acids. Germline V gene lookup returns CDR1 LGHNA and CDR2 YNFKEQ. V trimming: 4 bases; J trimming: 5 bases; junction bases outside the gene matches: 13. CDR3 amino acids: CASSLTGTRGPNEQYF. The CDR3, as DNA: TGTGCCAGCAGCCTTACCGGGACTAGGGGCCCCAACGAGCAGTACTTC.

The J gene is TRBJ1-2, the V gene TRBV28; maybe TRBD1 (6 bases). The CDR3 spans 14 residues. The germline V and J ends were trimmed by 5 bases and 7 bases, with 17 bases remaining between them. The germline V gene has CDR1 MDHEN and CDR2 SYDVKM. CDR3 sequence: CASSLLRTGFGYTF. The DNA of the CDR3 is TGTGCCAGCAGTCTACTTCGAACAGGGTTTGGCTACACCTTC.

The gene calls are TRBV21-1 and TRBJ1-3. TRBV21-1 is listed as a pseudogene. CDR3 length: 16 residues. This CDR3 reads CASSNNNLSSGNTIYF. The CDR3 bases are TGTGCCAGCAGCAACAATAACCTTAGCTCTGGAAACACCATATATTTT.

In this sample, this clone turned up once. The rearrangement joins TRBV7-9 to TRBJ1-1; 9 nucleotides agree with TRBD1. With V trimmed by 0 bases and J by 4 bases, 0 bases remained unmatched. Germline CDR1 reads SEHNR; CDR2 reads FQNEAQ (reference sequence). The CDR3 spans 14 residues. The DNA for the CDR3 is TGTGCCAGCAGCTTAGCGACAGGGGGCACTGAAGCTTTCTTT. Its translation is CASSLATGGTEAFF.

The V gene is TRBV11-1, the J gene TRBJ1-1; a weak D match, TRBD1 (6 bases). The CDR3 extends over 15 amino acids. V was clipped by 5 bases and J by 1 base, with 14 bases between them. Germline-derived CDR1 and CDR2 are SGHAT and FQDESV (reference sequence). The CDR3 sequence is CASSGRTASNTEAFF. The CDR3 DNA follows: TGTGCCAGCAGCGGACGGACAGCCTCGAACACTGAAGCTTTCTTT.

This clone was found once. The chain uses TRBV7-8 and TRBJ2-2; 8 bases map to TRBD1. Germline V lookup: CDR1 SGHVS, CDR2 FQNEAQ. The CDR3 runs 17 residues. The ends lost 3 bases at V and 3 bases at J; junction bases unmatched: 9. The CDR3 spells CASSFSAGGADTGELFF. The CDR3 DNA reads TGTGCCAGCAGCTTCTCCGCAGGGGGCGCAGACACCGGGGAGCTGTTTTTT.

The CDR3 region has the DNA TGTGCCAGCAGCTTTCAAGAATCCGGGACAGGGTTTGAAAAACTGTTTTTT. Protein sequence: CASSFQESGTGFEKLFF. The gene calls are TRBV5-6 and TRBJ1-4; 9 nucleotides agree with TRBD1. The CDR3 totals 17 residues. Trimming removed 2 bases from V and 7 bases from J; junction bases left unmatched: 12. Germline CDR1 reads SGHDT; CDR2 reads YYEEEE.

The genes are TRBV28 and TRBJ2-7; 11 bases agree with TRBD2. Germline V lookup: CDR1 MDHEN, CDR2 SYDVKM. The ends lost 7 bases at V and 2 bases at J; junction bases unmatched: 4. The CDR3 is made up of 14 amino acids. The CDR3 nucleotides are TGTGCCAGCACCATAGCGGGAGGGACCTACGAGCAGTACTTC. This codes for CASTIAGGTYEQYF.

The chain combines TRBV6-7 with TRBJ1-2; maybe TRBD1 (5 bases). TRBV6-7 is identified as an open reading frame with a role that is uncertain. The CDR3 is 14 amino acids. V dropped 6 bases and J dropped 2 bases, with 13 bases sitting between them. The CDR3 DNA reads TGTGCCAGCAGGCCACAGGTGGAAAACTATGGCTACACCTTC. Amino acids: CASRPQVENYGYTF.

The chain combines TRBV2 with TRBJ2-4, with TRBD2 matching 7 bases. This CDR3 is 13 amino acids long. Germline CDR1 SNHLY, CDR2 FYNNEI. V was pared by 8 bases and J by 3 bases, with 4 bases of the junction left unmatched. CDR3 nucleotides: TGTGCCAGCTGCCGGGACTACAAAAACATTCAGTACTTC. This gives the protein CASCRDYKNIQYF.

The chain links TRBV9 to TRBJ2-1; 10 bases fit TRBD2. CDR3 length: 14 residues. The junction had 3 bases not matched to a gene; V was cut back by 3 bases and J by 6 bases. Germline V gene lookup returns CDR1 SGDLS and CDR2 YYNGEE. The CDR3 sequence: CASSGLAGSNEQFF. In DNA form, the CDR3 reads TGTGCCAGCAGCGGACTAGCGGGCTCCAATGAGCAGTTCTTC.

This chain uses TRBV2 with TRBJ2-5; a possible D gene is TRBD2 (8 bases). Trimming removed 6 bases from V and 4 bases from J, with 30 bases in between. Germline V gene sequence: CDR1 SNHLY, CDR2 FYNNEI. CDR3 length equals 19 residues. The CDR3 loop reads CASRRVRGISAGGLETQYF. The CDR3 DNA reads TGTGCCAGCAGGAGGGTCAGGGGGATATCGGCGGGAGGTCTAGAGACCCAGTACTTC.

The gene calls are TRBV25-1 and TRBJ1-3; D remains unclear. Trimming shortened V by 4 bases and J by 0 bases, and 13 bases separated the two germline ends. CDR1 and CDR2 (germline): MGHDK, SYGVNS. This CDR3 contains 16 residues. The chain's CDR3 is CASSASGRFSGNTIYF. The CDR3 DNA sequence: TGTGCCAGCAGTGCATCCGGCAGGTTCTCTGGAAACACCATATATTTT.

The chain joins TRBV7-9 to TRBJ1-4, with D possibly TRBD1 on 6 matching bases. Trimming shortened V by 5 bases and J by 4 bases, and 11 bases separated the two germline ends. Germline V gives CDR1 SEHNR, CDR2 FQNEAQ (reference sequence). The CDR3 is 14 residues long. The CDR3 spells CASSLGQHNEKLFF. For the CDR3, the DNA is TGTGCCAGCAGCCTTGGACAGCATAATGAAAAACTGTTTTTT.

The chain has TRBV4-1 and TRBJ2-3; 8 positions agree with TRBD1. In germline, CDR1 is MGHRA, CDR2 YSYEKL. This CDR3 has 15 amino acids. J gave up 3 bases and V 0 bases, and 2 bases lay outside the gene matches. CDR3 DNA sequence: TGCGCCAGCAGCCAAGACAGGGGGCGTACAGATACGCAGTATTTT. Amino acids: CASSQDRGRTDTQYF.